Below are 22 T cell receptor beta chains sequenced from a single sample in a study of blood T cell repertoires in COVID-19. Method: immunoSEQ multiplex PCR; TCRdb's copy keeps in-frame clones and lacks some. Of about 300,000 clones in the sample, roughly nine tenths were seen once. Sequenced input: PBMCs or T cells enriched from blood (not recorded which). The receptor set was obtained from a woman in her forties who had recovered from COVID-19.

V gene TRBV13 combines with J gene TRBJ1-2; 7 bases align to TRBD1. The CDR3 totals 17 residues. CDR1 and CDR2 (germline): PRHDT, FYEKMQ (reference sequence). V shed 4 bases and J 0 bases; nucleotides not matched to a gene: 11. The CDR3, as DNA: TGTGCCAGCAGCTCGATAGGGTGGGACAGCCCTAACTATGGCTACACCTTC. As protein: CASSSIGWDSPNYGYTF.

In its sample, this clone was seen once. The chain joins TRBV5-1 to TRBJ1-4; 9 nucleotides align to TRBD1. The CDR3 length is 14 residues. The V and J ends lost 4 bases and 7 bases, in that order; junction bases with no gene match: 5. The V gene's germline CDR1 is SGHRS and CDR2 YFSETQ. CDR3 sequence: CASSTGTGFEKLFF. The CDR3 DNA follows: TGCGCCAGCAGCACCGGGACAGGGTTTGAAAAACTGTTTTTT.

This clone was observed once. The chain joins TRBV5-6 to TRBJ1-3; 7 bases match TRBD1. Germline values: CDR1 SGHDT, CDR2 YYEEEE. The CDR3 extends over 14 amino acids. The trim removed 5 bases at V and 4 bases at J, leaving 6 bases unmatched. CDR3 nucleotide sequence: TGTGCCAGCAGGATCTCAGGGGGAGGAAACACCATATATTTT. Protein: CASRISGGGNTIYF. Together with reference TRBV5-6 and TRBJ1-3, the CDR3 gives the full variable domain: DAGVTQSPTHLIKTRGQQVTLRCSPKSGHDTVSWYQQALGQGPQFIFQYYEEEERQRGNFPDRFSGHQFPNYSSELNVNALLLGDSALYLCASRISGGGNTIYFGEGSWLTVV.

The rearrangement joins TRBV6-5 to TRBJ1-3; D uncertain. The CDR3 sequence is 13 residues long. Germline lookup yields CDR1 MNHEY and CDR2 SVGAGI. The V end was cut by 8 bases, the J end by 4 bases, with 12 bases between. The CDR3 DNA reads TGTGCCAGCGCTGGGAGGGTCGGAAACACCATATATTTT. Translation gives CASAGRVGNTIYF.

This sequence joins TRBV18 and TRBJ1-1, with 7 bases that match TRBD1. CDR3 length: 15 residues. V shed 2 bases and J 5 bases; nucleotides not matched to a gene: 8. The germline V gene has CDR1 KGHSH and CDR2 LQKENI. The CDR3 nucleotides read TGTGCCAGCTCACCAATAACAGGGGTCAATACTGAAGCTTTCTTT. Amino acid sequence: CASSPITGVNTEAFF.

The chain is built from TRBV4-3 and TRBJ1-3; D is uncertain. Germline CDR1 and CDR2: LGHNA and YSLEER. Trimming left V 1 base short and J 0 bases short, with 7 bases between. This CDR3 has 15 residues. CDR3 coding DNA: TGCGCCAGCAGCCAAGGGCCGTACTCTGGAAACACCATATATTTT. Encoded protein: CASSQGPYSGNTIYF.

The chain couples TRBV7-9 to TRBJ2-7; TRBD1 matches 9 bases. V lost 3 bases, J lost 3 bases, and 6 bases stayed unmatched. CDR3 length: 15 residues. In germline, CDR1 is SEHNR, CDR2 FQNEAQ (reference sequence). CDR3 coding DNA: TGTGCCAGCAGCTTCGGACAGGGGAAGGGCTACGAGCAGTACTTC. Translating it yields CASSFGQGKGYEQYF.

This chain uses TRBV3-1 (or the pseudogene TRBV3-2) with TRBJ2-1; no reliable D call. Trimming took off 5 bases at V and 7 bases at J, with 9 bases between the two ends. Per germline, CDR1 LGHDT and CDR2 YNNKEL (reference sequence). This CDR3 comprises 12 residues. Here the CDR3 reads CASSAPANEQFF. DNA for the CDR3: TGTGCCAGCAGCGCTCCCGCGAATGAGCAGTTCTTC.

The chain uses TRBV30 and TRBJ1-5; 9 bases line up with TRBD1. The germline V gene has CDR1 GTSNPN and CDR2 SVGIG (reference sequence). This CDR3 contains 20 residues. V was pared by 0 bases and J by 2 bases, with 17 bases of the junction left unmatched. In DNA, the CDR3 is TGTGCCTGGAGTGTTTGCCCCGGACAGGGGCCGGAATTGGGCAATCAGCCCCAGCATTTT. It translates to CAWSVCPGQGPELGNQPQHF.

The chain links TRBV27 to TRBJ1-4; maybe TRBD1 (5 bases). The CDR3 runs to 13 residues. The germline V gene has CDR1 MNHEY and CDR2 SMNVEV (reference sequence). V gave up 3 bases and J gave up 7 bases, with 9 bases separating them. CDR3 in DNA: TGTGCCAGCAGTTTTCGCGGGGGTGAAAAACTGTTTTTT. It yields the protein CASSFRGGEKLFF.

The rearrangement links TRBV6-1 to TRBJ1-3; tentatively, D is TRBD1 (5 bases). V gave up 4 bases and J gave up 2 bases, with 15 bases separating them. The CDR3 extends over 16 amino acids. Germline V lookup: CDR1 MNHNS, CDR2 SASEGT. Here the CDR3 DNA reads TGTGCCAGCAGTGCGTCAGGGTACTTCGCTGGAAACACCATATATTTT. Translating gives CASSASGYFAGNTIYF.

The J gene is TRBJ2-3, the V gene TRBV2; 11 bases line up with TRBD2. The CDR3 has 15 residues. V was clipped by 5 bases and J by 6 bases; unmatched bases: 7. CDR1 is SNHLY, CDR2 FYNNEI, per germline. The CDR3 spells CASSRLAGTPDTQYF. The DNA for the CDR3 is TGTGCCAGCAGTCGACTAGCGGGGACCCCTGATACGCAGTATTTT.

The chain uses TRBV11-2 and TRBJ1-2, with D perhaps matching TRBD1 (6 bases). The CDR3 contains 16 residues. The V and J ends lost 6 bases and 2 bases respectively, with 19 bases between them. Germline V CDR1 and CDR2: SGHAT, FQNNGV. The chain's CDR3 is CASRSFTGRSNYGYTF. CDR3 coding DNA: TGTGCCAGCAGGTCTTTCACAGGGCGGTCCAACTATGGCTACACCTTC.

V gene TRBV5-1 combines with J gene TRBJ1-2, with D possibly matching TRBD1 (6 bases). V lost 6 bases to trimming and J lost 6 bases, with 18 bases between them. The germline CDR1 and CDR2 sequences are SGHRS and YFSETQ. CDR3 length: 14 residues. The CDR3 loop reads CASTLGSYRDGYTF. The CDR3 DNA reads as TGCGCCAGCACTCTTGGTAGCTACAGGGATGGCTACACCTTC.

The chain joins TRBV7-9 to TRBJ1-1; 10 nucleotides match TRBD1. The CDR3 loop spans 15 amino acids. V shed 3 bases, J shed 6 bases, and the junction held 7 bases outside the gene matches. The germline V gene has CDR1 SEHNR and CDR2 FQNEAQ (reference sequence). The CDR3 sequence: CASSLTGGKSSEAFF. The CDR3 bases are TGTGCCAGCAGCTTGACAGGGGGCAAAAGTTCTGAAGCTTTCTTT.

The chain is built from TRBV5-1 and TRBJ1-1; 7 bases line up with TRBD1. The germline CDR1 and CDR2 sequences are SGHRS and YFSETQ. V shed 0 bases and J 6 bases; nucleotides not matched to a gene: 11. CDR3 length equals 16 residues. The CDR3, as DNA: TGCGCCAGCAGCTTGGGTACAGGGGTAAGTATCGCTGAAGCTTTCTTT. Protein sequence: CASSLGTGVSIAEAFF. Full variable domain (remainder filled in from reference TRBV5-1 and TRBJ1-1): KAGVTQTPRYLIKTRGQQVTLSCSPISGHRSVSWYQQTPGQGLQFLFEYFSETQRNKGNFPGRFSGRQFSNSRSEMNVSTLELGDSALYLCASSLGTGVSIAEAFFGQGTRLTVV.

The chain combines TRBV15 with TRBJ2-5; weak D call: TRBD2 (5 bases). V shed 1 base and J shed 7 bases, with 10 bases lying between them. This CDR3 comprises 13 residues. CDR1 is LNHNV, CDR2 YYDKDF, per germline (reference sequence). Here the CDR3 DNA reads TGTGCCACCAGCAGAGGGGTTCGGGGGACCCAGTACTTC. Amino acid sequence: CATSRGVRGTQYF.

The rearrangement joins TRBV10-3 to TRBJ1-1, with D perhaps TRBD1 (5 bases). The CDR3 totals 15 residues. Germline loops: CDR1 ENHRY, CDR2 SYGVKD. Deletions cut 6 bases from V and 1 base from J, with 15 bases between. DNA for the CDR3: TGTGCCATCAGAGACAGCGCGGGACGGAACACTGAAGCTTTCTTT. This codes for CAIRDSAGRNTEAFF.

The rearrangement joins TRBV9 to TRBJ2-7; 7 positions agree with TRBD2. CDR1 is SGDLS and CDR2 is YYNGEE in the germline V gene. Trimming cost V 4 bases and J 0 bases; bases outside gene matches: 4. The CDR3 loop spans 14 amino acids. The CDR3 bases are TGTGCCAGCAGCCTCCGGGACTACTCCTACGAGCAGTACTTC. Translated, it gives CASSLRDYSYEQYF.

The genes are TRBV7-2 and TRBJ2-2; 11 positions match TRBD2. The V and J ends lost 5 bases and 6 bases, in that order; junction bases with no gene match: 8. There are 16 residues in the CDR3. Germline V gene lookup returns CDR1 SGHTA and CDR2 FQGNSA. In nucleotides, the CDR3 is TGTGCCAGCAGCGTAACTAGCGGGAGTTACCCCGGGGAGCTGTTTTTT. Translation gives CASSVTSGSYPGELFF. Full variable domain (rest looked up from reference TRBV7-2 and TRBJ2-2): GAGVSQSPSNKVTEKGKDVELRCDPISGHTALYWYRQSLGQGLEFLIYFQGNSAPDKSGLPSDRFSAERTGGSVSTLTIQRTQQEDSAVYLCASSVTSGSYPGELFFGEGSRLTVL.

The CDR3 loop reads CASGLGGVGASGNTIYF. DNA for the CDR3: TGTGCTAGTGGTTTGGGAGGGGTGGGGGCAAGTGGAAACACCATATATTTT. This chain connects TRBV12-5 to TRBJ1-3, with D possibly matching TRBD1 (6 bases). Trimming cost V 1 base and J 3 bases, with 16 bases left between them. The CDR3 totals 17 residues. Per germline, CDR1 LGHNT and CDR2 FRNRAP.

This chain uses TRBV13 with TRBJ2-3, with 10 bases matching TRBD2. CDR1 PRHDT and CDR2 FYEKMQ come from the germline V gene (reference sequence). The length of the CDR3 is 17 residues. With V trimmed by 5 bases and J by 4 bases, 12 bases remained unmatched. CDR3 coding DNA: TGTGCCAGCAGCGTACCTTCTAGCGGGAGAGGGTCAGATACGCAGTATTTT. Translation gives CASSVPSSGRGSDTQYF.